What follows are 4 T cell receptor beta chains derived from one specimen sequenced in a study of cytomegalovirus exposure and HLA in healthy donors. The protocol was immunoSEQ multiplex PCR, while the TCRdb copy is restricted to in-frame clones and leaves out a portion. The sample has about 200,000 clones; roughly 84% are singletons. Sequencing used PBMCs. The receptors originated from a woman under 30 in good health and CMV-seropositive.

The chain has TRBV27 and TRBJ1-1; TRBD1 matches at 7 bases. The germline V gene has CDR1 MNHEY and CDR2 SMNVEV (reference sequence). CDR3 length equals 17 residues. Germline trimming cut 0 bases from V and 2 bases from J; bases unmatched to any gene: 9. Here the CDR3 reads CASSLSSTGAPNTEAFF. For the CDR3, the DNA is TGTGCCAGCAGTTTATCAAGTACAGGGGCGCCAAACACTGAAGCTTTCTTT.

The genes are TRBV11-2 and TRBJ2-1; TRBD2 matches 9 bases. The germline CDR1 and CDR2 sequences are SGHAT and FQNNGV. This CDR3 spans 16 amino acids. V shed 1 base, J shed 7 bases, and the junction held 8 bases outside the gene matches. CDR3 protein: CASSLGLAGQGNEQFF. The CDR3 DNA is TGTGCCAGCAGCTTAGGGCTAGCGGGACAAGGGAATGAGCAGTTCTTC.

The V and J genes are TRBV10-1 and TRBJ2-5; 11 nucleotides match TRBD2. CDR1 and CDR2 from the germline V gene are WNHNN and SYGVQD (reference sequence). With V trimmed by 0 bases and J by 4 bases, 4 bases remained unmatched. This CDR3 has 16 residues. CDR3 protein: CASSESSLAGGETQYF. CDR3 coding DNA: TGCGCCAGCAGTGAGTCGTCTCTAGCGGGAGGAGAGACCCAGTACTTC.

This chain joins TRBV7-2 and TRBJ1-2; weak D call: TRBD1 (6 bases). V gave up 0 bases and J gave up 8 bases, with 13 bases separating them. The CDR3 is 14 residues long. The germline V gene encodes CDR1 SGHTA and CDR2 FQGNSA. Written as DNA, the CDR3 is TGTGCCAGCAGCTTAGCGTGGGGGCGGGCAGGCTACACCTTC. This sequence encodes CASSLAWGRAGYTF.